This entry lists 32 T cell receptor beta chains sequenced from one sample in a study of spatial heterogeneity in lung cancer. Time point denoted: blood at routine non-recurrence follow-up after resection. TCRdb independently ran MiXCR on the 5' RACE reads; one entry per CDR3 protein. The repertoire holds about 94,000 distinct CDR3 sequences, just under 20% seen once, with 20% to 25% in the top ten. This material consisted of PBMCs, taken at follow-up. All receptors derive from a male donor with early-stage non-small cell lung cancer.

This clonotype was seen a few times. This sequence joins TRBV6-2 or TRBV6-3 and TRBJ2-2; 7 bases line up with TRBD1. After removal of 6 bases from V and 2 bases from J, the junction contained 9 bases not matched to a gene. The CDR3 is 16 amino acids. Germline V gene sequence: CDR1 MNHEY, CDR2 SVGEGT. DNA for the CDR3: TGTGCCAGCAGACCAACAGGGGCCGTCAACACCGGGGAGCTGTTTTTT. It codes for CASRPTGAVNTGELFF.

For the CDR3, the DNA is TGTGCCAGCAGCCACCTAGCGGGAGGGCCCAATGAGCAGTTCTTC. Translation: CASSHLAGGPNEQFF. The chain has TRBV7-9 and TRBJ2-1, with TRBD2 matching 12 bases. The length of the CDR3 is 15 residues. Germline CDR1 and CDR2: SEHNR and FQNEAQ (reference sequence). V lost 5 bases and J lost 6; bases outside the gene matches: 5.

In its sample, this clonotype was seen a few times. CDR3 region: CSAREGGDYGYTF. The CDR3, as DNA: TGCAGTGCTAGGGAAGGGGGCGACTATGGCTACACCTTC. This rearrangement joins TRBV20-1 to TRBJ1-2; 7 positions agree with TRBD1. CDR1 is DFQATT, CDR2 SNEGSKA, per germline (reference sequence). This CDR3 has 13 amino acids. Trimming cost V 3 bases and J 3 bases; bases outside gene matches: 4.

This chain links TRBV20-1 with TRBJ1-2; TRBD1 matches 9 bases. CDR1 is DFQATT and CDR2 is SNEGSKA in the germline V gene (reference sequence). The CDR3 consists of 14 residues. Trimming took 3 bases from V and 8 from J; bases not matched to a gene: 10. This CDR3 is CSASLLDRGPGYTF. The CDR3 nucleotides read TGCAGTGCTAGTCTTTTGGACAGGGGTCCCGGCTACACCTTC.

The table lists this clonotype with a few counts. CDR3 nucleotide sequence: TGTGCCAGCAGTGAAGCGCTGGGAGCCACAGAGGACGGGGGAGCGGCTTTCTTT. Residues: CASSEALGATEDGGAAFF. The J gene is TRBJ1-1, the V gene TRBV6-1; a possible D gene is TRBD1 (5 bases). V was trimmed by 0 bases and J by 11 bases, leaving 28 bases between them. Germline V gene lookup returns CDR1 MNHNS and CDR2 SASEGT. The CDR3 is made up of 18 amino acids.

This clonotype was counted only a few times. This chain joins TRBV29-1 and TRBJ2-5, with D perhaps matching TRBD1 or TRBD2 (6 bases each). Between the trimmed V and J ends, which lost 7 bases and 6 bases, there was a span of 15 bases. Germline lookup yields CDR1 SQVTM and CDR2 ANQGSEA. This CDR3 spans 12 amino acids. The CDR3 nucleotides read TGCAGCGGTTTTGGGGGCGGGAAGACCCAGTACTTC. Amino acid sequence: CSGFGGGKTQYF.

This clonotype was counted a single time. The V call is TRBV5-1, the J call TRBJ2-7, with D possibly being TRBD1 (6 bases). Deletions cut 1 base from V and 6 bases from J, with 14 bases between. Germline V lookup: CDR1 SGHRS, CDR2 YFSETQ. This CDR3 has 14 residues. The CDR3: CASSLQQTGPEQYF. CDR3 nucleotides: TGCGCCAGCAGCTTGCAACAGACAGGCCCCGAGCAGTACTTC.

This chain uses TRBV5-1 with TRBJ2-5, with D perhaps TRBD1 (6 bases). CDR1 and CDR2 from the germline V gene are SGHRS and YFSETQ. V lost 1 base, J lost 4 bases, and 14 bases lay in between. The CDR3 has 15 amino acids. The CDR3 spells CASSLQQGGGETQYF. The CDR3 bases are TGCGCCAGCAGCTTGCAACAGGGTGGAGGAGAGACCCAGTACTTC.

The chain recombines TRBV5-1 with TRBJ2-6; D gene uncertain. Between the trimmed V and J ends, which lost 0 bases and 3 bases, there was a span of 4 bases. The CDR3 covers 14 residues. CDR1 and CDR2 from the germline V gene are SGHRS and YFSETQ. CDR3 amino acids: CASSLDLGANVLTF. Here the CDR3 DNA reads TGCGCCAGCAGCTTGGATCTTGGGGCCAACGTCCTGACTTTC.

This clonotype was seen a few times. The CDR3 spells CASRSRASNTDTQYF. The DNA for the CDR3 is TGTGCCAGCAGGAGCAGAGCGAGTAACACAGATACGCAGTATTTT. The rearrangement uses TRBV2 and TRBJ2-3, with no clear D. The germline V gene has CDR1 SNHLY and CDR2 FYNNEI. This CDR3 region has 15 residues. V was clipped by 6 bases and J by 2 bases, with 15 bases between them.

This clonotype has ten or more counts. CDR3 sequence (DNA): TGTGCCAGCAGTCTCCGACTATTATCATCGAACACCGGGGAGCTGTTTTTT. Its protein product is CASSLRLLSSNTGELFF. The genes are TRBV2 and TRBJ2-2; TRBD2 might be the D (5 bases). In germline, CDR1 is SNHLY, CDR2 FYNNEI. There are 17 residues in the CDR3. V was clipped by 5 bases and J by 0 bases, with 16 bases between them.

This clonotype was counted many times. The chain links TRBV7-9 to TRBJ1-1; TRBD1 agrees at 7 bases. The ends lost 4 bases at V and 0 bases at J; junction bases unmatched: 14. This CDR3 is 18 amino acids long. Germline CDR1 and CDR2: SEHNR and FQNEAQ (reference sequence). The CDR3 nucleotides are TGTGCCAGCAGCTCCTTCGGAGGGACAGCTAGAATGAACACTGAAGCTTTCTTT. Protein: CASSSFGGTARMNTEAFF.

CDR3 sequence reads: CASSHSAGGEAFF. CDR3 sequence (DNA): TGTGCCAGCAGCCACTCCGCTGGGGGGGAAGCTTTCTTT. The V and J genes are TRBV14 and TRBJ1-1, with D possibly being TRBD1 (5 bases). CDR3 length: 13 residues. V was pared by 3 bases and J by 8 bases, with 13 bases between. The germline V gene encodes CDR1 SGHDN and CDR2 FVKESK.

This clonotype was observed a handful of times. The chain uses TRBV6-2 or TRBV6-3 and TRBJ1-2, with a weak D call TRBD1 (5 bases). V lost 10 bases to trimming and J lost 4 bases, with 16 bases between them. Looked up from germline, CDR1 is MNHEY and CDR2 is SVGEGT. The CDR3 totals 13 residues. The CDR3 DNA reads TGTGCCATCTCCCAGGGCCCAGGCTATGGCTACACCTTC. Residues: CAISQGPGYGYTF.

This clonotype was observed a handful of times. The J gene is TRBJ2-5, the V gene TRBV6-2 or TRBV6-3; no clear D gene. Germline V lookup: CDR1 MNHEY, CDR2 SVGEGT. The CDR3 is made up of 13 amino acids. V was cut by 4 bases and J by 5 bases, with 11 bases left in between. This chain's CDR3 is CASSWYVQETQYF. The CDR3 coding sequence is TGTGCCAGCAGTTGGTACGTGCAGGAGACCCAGTACTTC.

This clonotype has a count of ten or more. This sequence joins TRBV30 and TRBJ1-6, with no clear D. Germline CDR1 and CDR2: GTSNPN and SVGIG (reference sequence). CDR3 length equals 15 residues. V was shortened by 6 bases and J by 0 bases, with 12 bases between the two germline ends. The CDR3 coding sequence is TGTGCCTGCGCGACTGAGAGCTCCTATAATTCACCCCTCCACTTT. Its protein product is CACATESSYNSPLHF.

This clonotype was seen many times. The V and J genes are TRBV2 and TRBJ1-6; D perhaps matches TRBD1 (6 bases). Germline lookup yields CDR1 SNHLY and CDR2 FYNNEI. The V and J ends lost 3 bases and 5 bases respectively, with 11 bases between them. The CDR3 extends over 15 amino acids. The CDR3 loop reads CASSDGQRHNSPLHF. The DNA for the CDR3 is TGTGCCAGCAGTGATGGACAGCGACATAATTCACCCCTCCACTTT.

This clonotype has just a few counts. The chain combines TRBV29-1 with TRBJ1-2; perhaps TRBD1 as D (5 bases). Germline values: CDR1 SQVTM, CDR2 ANQGSEA. This CDR3 is 12 amino acids long. Trimming cost V 8 bases and J 1 base, with 11 bases left between them. The CDR3 DNA is TGCAGCCACGAGACAGTTAACTATGGCTACACCTTC. Protein product: CSHETVNYGYTF.

The genes are TRBV11-2 and TRBJ2-3; no firm D call. Trimming removed 8 bases at V and 1 base at J, with 16 bases between. The CDR3 loop spans 15 amino acids. Per germline, CDR1 SGHAT and CDR2 FQNNGV. For the CDR3, the DNA is TGTGCCAGCCGCGAAGGGAATACCCGCACAGATACGCAGTATTTT. This codes for CASREGNTRTDTQYF.

This clonotype has a handful of counts. The V call is TRBV2, the J call TRBJ2-1, with 8 bases matching TRBD2. The CDR3 has 17 amino acids. J lost 3 bases, V lost 7 bases, and 14 bases had no gene match. The germline V gene encodes CDR1 SNHLY and CDR2 FYNNEI. The CDR3, as DNA: TGTGCCAGCACCCCACTATTAGGGGCGGGGGGCTACAATGAGCAGTTCTTC. This translates into CASTPLLGAGGYNEQFF.

Only a few counts were recorded for this clonotype. V usage is TRBV20-1 and J usage is TRBJ1-2; no definite D call. The germline gives CDR1 DFQATT, CDR2 SNEGSKA (reference sequence). Trimming removed 0 bases from V and 4 bases from J, with 21 bases in between. The CDR3 consists of 17 residues. CDR3 sequence (DNA): TGCAGTGCTAGAGACACCCGGGCTCAAACATGGGGCTATGGCTACACCTTC. Protein: CSARDTRAQTWGYGYTF.

This clonotype came up a few times. The chain carries TRBV3-1 and TRBJ2-3; D uncertain. Germline V gene data show CDR1 as LGHDT and CDR2 as YNNKEL (reference sequence). CDR3 length equals 17 residues. V was clipped by 0 bases and J by 3 bases, with 16 bases between them. In nucleotides, the CDR3 is TGTGCCAGCAGCCAAGATAAGCTGGAAAAACCTACAGATACGCAGTATTTT. Translation: CASSQDKLEKPTDTQYF.

In its sample, this clonotype was seen many times. The chain combines TRBV6-5 with TRBJ2-5, with D possibly matching TRBD1 (6 bases). CDR1 is MNHEY, CDR2 SVGAGI, per germline. The V and J ends lost 0 bases and 3 bases respectively, with 14 bases between them. This CDR3 has 16 amino acids. The CDR3 DNA reads as TGTGCCAGCAGTTACTCGTTGGGGGACATGGAAGAGACCCAGTACTTC. This translates into CASSYSLGDMEETQYF.

CDR3: CASSLESGTHHEQYF. As DNA, the CDR3 is TGTGCCAGCAGTCTGGAGTCCGGGACGCACCACGAGCAGTACTTC. The J gene is TRBJ2-7, the V gene TRBV6-1, with D perhaps being TRBD1 or TRBD2 (5 bases each). Germline V CDR1 and CDR2: MNHNS, SASEGT. Trimming took 5 bases from V and 5 from J, leaving 19 bases between them. CDR3 length: 15 amino acids.

V and J are TRBV3-1 and TRBJ2-7; D may be TRBD1 (6 bases). CDR1 is LGHDT and CDR2 is YNNKEL in the germline V gene (reference sequence). This CDR3 is built from 15 residues. V was shortened by 4 bases and J by 0 bases, with 13 bases between the two germline ends. The CDR3 loop reads CASSPSRGSSYEQYF. CDR3 nucleotides: TGTGCCAGCAGCCCATCCAGGGGTAGCTCCTACGAGCAGTACTTC.

There are a few counts of this clonotype. Mismatch with germline at one junction end may stem from a read error. The V call is TRBV6-1, the J call TRBJ1-2; 7 nucleotides match TRBD1. The length of the CDR3 is 14 residues. The germline gives CDR1 MNHNS, CDR2 SASEGT. The CDR3 reads CASSEGTDNYGYTF. CDR3 sequence (DNA): TGTGCCAGCAGCGAAGGGACAGATAACTATGGCTACACCTTC.

In this sample, this clonotype turned up a few times. The rearrangement uses TRBV24-1 and TRBJ2-7; D perhaps matches TRBD1 (7 bases). The germline V and J ends were trimmed by 10 bases and 5 bases, with 17 bases remaining between them. This CDR3 contains 13 residues. The germline V gene has CDR1 KGHDR and CDR2 SFDVKD. The CDR3 loop reads CATAGQLPHEQYF. Written as DNA, the CDR3 is TGTGCCACGGCGGGACAGCTCCCCCACGAGCAGTACTTC.

This clonotype was picked up many times. The V call is TRBV6-2 or TRBV6-3, the J call TRBJ2-1; D uncertain. The germline V gene has CDR1 MNHEY and CDR2 SVGEGT. CDR3 size: 14 residues. V was cut by 8 bases and J by 0 bases, with 11 bases left in between. The CDR3 DNA is TGTGCCAGCTCCAATGGTAACTCCTACAATGAGCAGTTCTTC. This encodes CASSNGNSYNEQFF.

This clonotype was counted between two and nine times. The genes are TRBV9 and TRBJ2-7; a possible D gene is TRBD1 (5 bases). Germline V CDR1 and CDR2: SGDLS, YYNGEE. Trimming took 4 bases from V and 3 from J, leaving 14 bases between them. This CDR3 spans 14 amino acids. The chain's CDR3 is CASSPEDNLYEQYV. The CDR3 coding sequence is TGTGCCAGCAGCCCCGAGGACAACCTCTACGAGCAGTACGTC.

This clonotype was seen repeatedly, ten times or more. J is TRBJ2-3 and V is TRBV5-4; no clear D gene. Germline-derived CDR1 and CDR2 are SGHNT and YYREEE (reference sequence). The CDR3 is 13 residues long. V gave up 4 bases and J gave up 1 base, with 7 bases separating them. The CDR3 here is CASSRRGTDTQYF. As DNA, the CDR3 is TGTGCCAGCAGCCGCCGAGGCACAGATACGCAGTATTTT.

This clonotype turned up a few times. The chain combines TRBV29-1 with TRBJ2-5; D is unclear. The CDR3 runs 12 residues. Germline V lookup: CDR1 SQVTM, CDR2 ANQGSEA. The germline V and J ends were trimmed by 4 bases and 6 bases, with 12 bases remaining between them. Here the CDR3 reads CSVGVLGKTQYF. The CDR3 region has the DNA TGCAGCGTTGGAGTTCTGGGGAAGACCCAGTACTTC.

This clonotype was counted only a few times. The chain employs TRBV20-1 and TRBJ1-2; D is unclear. V shed 0 bases and J shed 7 bases, with 6 bases lying between them. The CDR3 is 11 residues long. The germline CDR1 and CDR2 sequences are DFQATT and SNEGSKA (reference sequence). The CDR3 bases are TGCAGTGCTAGAGAGGCCCGTGGCTACACCTTC. Its protein product is CSAREARGYTF.